The T cell receptor (beta chain) under discussion was sequenced for a study of cytomegalovirus exposure and HLA in healthy donors. Study background: A prior study identified 100 million to 130 million unique TCR beta sequences from 150 million to 200 million T cells. In terms of ancestry, the Caucasian-associated cluster contained roughly 81% of the approximately 430 genotyped donors. Study-level points and caveats: Specificity of a few CMV-associated chains for CMV antigens was verified in vitro.

It was with 60 Vbeta and 13 Jbeta primers that the PCR ran. The data were produced by immunoSEQ multiplex PCR, yet TCRdb's version contains in-frame clones alone and is incomplete. The sample yields some 200,000 clones, about 9.4% seen once. This clone came up a few times. Its specificity is not known. Trimming stripped 1 base from V and 1 base from J, with 12 bases between. CDR3 length: 16 residues. Germline V gives CDR1 SGHNT, CDR2 YENEEA. The sequence derives from a woman aged 25 to 39 in good health and CMV-seropositive. The sequenced sample was PBMCs. The chain links TRBV11-3 to TRBJ2-3, with D perhaps matching TRBD2 (6 bases). The CDR3 nucleotides are TGTGCCAGCAGCTTAGCTGCGGGGACGGGCACAGATACGCAGTATTTT. Residues: CASSLAAGTGTDTQYF.